This T cell receptor (beta chain) was sequenced for a study of T cells in Graves' hyperthyroidism and ophthalmopathy. Study-wide results and caveats: A model of 13 V-J features distinguished ophthalmopathy from stable hyperthyroidism. Model-based prediction identified ophthalmopathy a median 6.5 months prior to its onset.

Template material for amplifying TCR beta CDR3 regions consisted of RNA transcripts. First-round RT-PCR targeting the TCR CDR3 was performed with the HTBI primer set. Using its own MiXCR run on the multiplex PCR reads, TCRdb lists one record per CDR3 protein. The table shows some 650,000 distinct CDR3 sequences, with about 16% occurring only once. This clonotype has a count of ten or more. Its specificity is unknown. The CDR3 spans 13 residues. Trimming removed 8 bases from V and 8 bases from J, with 15 bases in between. Orbital computed tomography, thyroid ultrasound, serum thyroxine and TRAb, and clinical symptoms together informed the diagnoses.

The chain carries TRBV12-3 or TRBV12-4 and TRBJ1-4, with no clear D. This receptor was identified in a middle-aged woman with Graves' ophthalmopathy. Sequencing was done on a sample of blood. CDR3 residues: CASRVGGGEKLFF. Written as DNA, the CDR3 is TGTGCCAGCCGTGTTGGAGGCGGGGAAAAACTGTTTTTT.